This T cell receptor (beta chain) was recovered during a study of blood T cell repertoires in COVID-19. Whole-study context: Samples came from the United States, Italy and Spain, spanning acute and convalescent COVID-19. PBMCs, B-cell-depleted T cells, or T cells provided the cDNA or gDNA that made up the material.

As handled by the study authors: Cell counts per sample came from amplifying reference gene primers. The assay was immunoSEQ multiplex PCR, and TCRdb's table has in-frame clones only and misses some. The V and J calls and the clone size are those of that table, but D and trimming were determined from the DNA. The repertoire includes hundreds of thousands of clones, around 86% of them detected once, and less than 7.5% sits in the top ten. This CDR3 is built from 14 residues. Germline V gene data show CDR1 as MGHRA and CDR2 as YSYEKL. The V and J ends lost 3 bases and 2 bases respectively, with 10 bases between them.

The clonotype comes from a man aged 60 to 69 who had recovered from COVID-19. The chain uses TRBV4-1 and TRBJ1-2; a weak D match, TRBD1 (6 bases). The material sequenced was peripheral blood. CDR3 residues: CASSQSGQNYGYTF. DNA of the CDR3: TGCGCCAGCAGCCAGTCCGGACAGAACTATGGCTACACCTTC.